The 11 T cell receptor beta chains below come from one sample, sequenced in a study of regulatory T cells in long-lasting Graves disease. Time point of the sample: newly diagnosed GD, antithyroid drugs for less than 3 months. RNA isolated from PBMCs was used to make the TCR library. Combining iRepertoire HTBI primers with Arm-PCR of CDR3 regions, the authors built TCR beta libraries. TCRdb reanalysed the multiplex PCR reads using MiXCR and keeps one entry per CDR3 protein. The sample includes around 420,000 distinct CDR3 sequences, around a sixth of them seen just once. This specimen consisted of peripheral blood mononuclear cells (PBMCs), obtained at new diagnosis, from a patient treated with antithyroid drugs. These receptors all stem from a female donor with Graves disease.

As concerns this clonotype: A far larger clone differs by one base, so this is likely a read error. V usage is TRBV11-2 and J usage is TRBJ2-7; D is perhaps TRBD2 (6 bases). V gave up 5 bases and J gave up 7 bases, with 15 bases separating them. The CDR3 is 13 amino acids. CDR1 SGHAT and CDR2 FQNNGV come from the germline V gene. The CDR3 DNA is TGTGCCAGCAGCGGAGGGCAGGCTAGGGAGCAGTACTTC. Translating gives CASSGGQAREQYF. Full variable domain (outside the CDR3, taken from reference TRBV11-2 and TRBJ2-7): EAGVAQSPRYKIIEKRQSVAFWCNPISGHATLYWYQQILGQGPKLLIQFQNNGVVDDSQLPKDRFSAERLKGVDSTLKIQPAKLEDSAVYLCASSGGQAREQYFGPGTRLTVT.

The chain is built from TRBV2 and TRBJ2-1, with 11 bases that match TRBD2. CDR1 and CDR2 from the germline V gene are SNHLY and FYNNEI. The CDR3 is 18 amino acids. With V trimmed by 4 bases and J by 3 bases, 11 bases remained unmatched. CDR3 bases: TGTGCCAGCAGTGCGGCCCCGGGACTAGCGGTTTTCTACAATGAGCAGTTCTTC. Translation: CASSAAPGLAVFYNEQFF.

This clonotype appeared a few times. The V call is TRBV5-1, the J call TRBJ1-2, with 9 bases matching TRBD1. This CDR3 contains 15 residues. The V gene end was trimmed by 5 bases and the J gene end by 9 bases; junction bases not matched to a gene: 14. Germline V CDR1 and CDR2: SGHRS, YFSETQ. The CDR3 reads CASSLTGTGNLRYTF. In DNA form, the CDR3 reads TGCGCCAGCAGTTTAACCGGGACAGGGAACCTCCGCTACACCTTC.

This clonotype appeared a few times. The chain recombines TRBV9 with TRBJ2-1; D unresolved. There are 11 residues in the CDR3. CDR1 SGDLS and CDR2 YYNGEE come from the germline V gene. V dropped 7 bases and J dropped 5 bases, with 7 bases sitting between them. The CDR3 nucleotides read TGTGCCAGCGGCCAACACAATGAGCAGTTCTTC. Amino acids: CASGQHNEQFF.

This clonotype was detected ten times or more. The chain joins TRBV12-3 or TRBV12-4 to TRBJ1-5; tentative D call: TRBD1 (5 bases). There are 13 residues in the CDR3. V lost 3 bases and J 7 bases, leaving 10 bases between the germline ends. As DNA, the CDR3 is TGTGCCAGCAGTTTCGGTGGGGACCAGCCCCAGCATTTT. This sequence encodes CASSFGGDQPQHF.

This clonotype was observed at least ten times. The chain employs TRBV3-1 and TRBJ2-1, with 9 bases fitting TRBD2. The germline V gene has CDR1 LGHDT and CDR2 YNNKEL (reference sequence). CDR3 length: 16 residues. V shed 1 base, J shed 7 bases, and the junction held 8 bases outside the gene matches. The chain's CDR3 is CASSQVGLAAGNEQFF. The DNA of the CDR3 is TGTGCCAGCAGCCAAGTGGGACTAGCAGCGGGGAATGAGCAGTTCTTC.

In its sample, this clonotype was seen once. V and J are TRBV5-1 and TRBJ1-3; no clear D. Trimming left V 4 bases short and J 8 bases short, with 10 bases between. Per germline, CDR1 SGHRS and CDR2 YFSETQ. The CDR3 loop spans 12 amino acids. CDR3 coding DNA: TGCGCCAGCAGCGTCTCTGGCGACACCATATATTTT. Translation gives CASSVSGDTIYF.

This clonotype has at least ten counts. The chain employs TRBV28 and TRBJ1-5, with unresolved D. CDR3 length equals 17 residues. Germline CDR1 is MDHEN and CDR2 is SYDVKM. V lost 4 bases, J lost 5 bases, and 21 bases lay in between. The CDR3 coding sequence is TGTGCCAGCAGTTCATTACTACCTGGACGGGCTTATCAGCCCCAGCATTTT. Translating it yields CASSSLLPGRAYQPQHF.

The table lists this clonotype with many counts. The chain carries TRBV3-1 and TRBJ1-2, with D unresolved. The germline CDR1 and CDR2 sequences are LGHDT and YNNKEL (reference sequence). The CDR3 is 14 residues long. The V and J ends lost 1 base and 2 bases respectively, with 8 bases between them. The CDR3 DNA sequence: TGTGCCAGCAGCCAAGGAGGTACCAACTATGGCTACACCTTC. Its protein is CASSQGGTNYGYTF.

As for this clonotype: This may arise from a read error, as a much more abundant clone is one base away. Likely a read error: the CDR3 ends without its conserved phenylalanine or tryptophan. The chain has TRBV12-3 or TRBV12-4 and TRBJ1-1; D remains ambiguous. The CDR3 spans 13 residues. The V and J ends lost 4 bases and 1 base respectively, with 7 bases between them. CDR3 sequence: CASSSERNTEAFS. CDR3 sequence (DNA): TGTGCCAGCAGTTCAGAGAGGAACACTGAAGCTTTCTCT.

The table lists this clonotype with a few counts. The J gene is TRBJ2-6, the V gene TRBV29-1; D ambiguous. The germline V gene has CDR1 SQVTM and CDR2 ANQGSEA. The CDR3 sequence is 18 residues long. V lost 0 bases to trimming and J lost 0 bases, with 15 bases between them. Written as DNA, the CDR3 is TGCAGCGTTGAAGAATGGTTGGGATTGGACTCTGGGGCCAACGTCCTGACTTTC. It translates to CSVEEWLGLDSGANVLTF.